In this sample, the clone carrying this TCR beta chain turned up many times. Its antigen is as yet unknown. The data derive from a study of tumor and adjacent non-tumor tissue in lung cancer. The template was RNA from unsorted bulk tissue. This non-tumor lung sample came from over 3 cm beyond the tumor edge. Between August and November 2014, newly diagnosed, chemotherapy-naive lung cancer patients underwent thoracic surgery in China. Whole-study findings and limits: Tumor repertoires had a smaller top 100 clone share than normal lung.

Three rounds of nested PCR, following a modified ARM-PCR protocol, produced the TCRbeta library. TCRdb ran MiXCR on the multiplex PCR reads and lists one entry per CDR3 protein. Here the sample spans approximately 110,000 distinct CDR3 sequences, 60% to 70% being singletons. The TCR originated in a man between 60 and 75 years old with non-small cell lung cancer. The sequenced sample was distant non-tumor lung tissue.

The CDR3 nucleotides are TGCGCCAGCAGCCAGAGGACAGACCCGACAACTAATGAAAAACTGTTTTTT. It codes for CASSQRTDPTTNEKLFF. V gene TRBV4-1 combines with J gene TRBJ1-4, with a possible D match to TRBD1 (6 bases). The CDR3 length is 17 residues. In germline, CDR1 is MGHRA, CDR2 YSYEKL. V shed 3 bases and J shed 0 bases, with 14 bases lying between them.